This TCR beta chain was recovered during a study of blood T cell repertoires in COVID-19. The overall study: Whether acute or convalescent, the COVID-19 samples came from the United States, Italy and Spain. PBMCs, B-cell-depleted T cells, or T cells provided the cDNA or gDNA that made up the material.

As originally analysed: It was from reference gene primer amplification that nucleated cell counts were estimated. Profiled with immunoSEQ multiplex PCR; TCRdb holds only in-frame clones, not every one. V and J calls and clone size follow that table, whereas D and trimming were derived from the DNA. The sample holds tens of thousands of clones, nearly 90% seen once. This clone was found once. This receptor was identified in a woman aged 80 or older with active or convalescent COVID-19. Sequenced material: peripheral blood.

The CDR3 nucleotides read TGTGCCAGTAGTATTGCAGGGGGCGTTCGGCTTGGAAACACCATATATTTT. Translated: CASSIAGGVRLGNTIYF. The rearrangement links TRBV19 to TRBJ1-3, with 8 nucleotides matching TRBD1. The V gene's germline CDR1 is LNHDA and CDR2 SQIVND (reference sequence). The CDR3 consists of 17 residues. The V and J ends lost 3 bases and 3 bases, in that order; junction bases with no gene match: 10.